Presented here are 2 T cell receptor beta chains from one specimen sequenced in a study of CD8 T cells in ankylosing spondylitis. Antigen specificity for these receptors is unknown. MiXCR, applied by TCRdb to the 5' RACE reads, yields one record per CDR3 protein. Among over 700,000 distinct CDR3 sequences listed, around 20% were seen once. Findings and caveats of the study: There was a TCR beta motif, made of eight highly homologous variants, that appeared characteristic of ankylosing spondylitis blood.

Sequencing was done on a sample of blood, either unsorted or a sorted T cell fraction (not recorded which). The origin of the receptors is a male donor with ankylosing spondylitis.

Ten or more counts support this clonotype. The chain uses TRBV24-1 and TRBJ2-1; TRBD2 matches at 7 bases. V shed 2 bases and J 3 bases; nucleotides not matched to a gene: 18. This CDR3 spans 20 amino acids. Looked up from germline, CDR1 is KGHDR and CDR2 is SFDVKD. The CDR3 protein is CATSDSRVWGRGEGYNEQFF. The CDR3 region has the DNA TGTGCCACCAGTGATTCCCGGGTTTGGGGGAGGGGAGAGGGCTACAATGAGCAGTTCTTC.

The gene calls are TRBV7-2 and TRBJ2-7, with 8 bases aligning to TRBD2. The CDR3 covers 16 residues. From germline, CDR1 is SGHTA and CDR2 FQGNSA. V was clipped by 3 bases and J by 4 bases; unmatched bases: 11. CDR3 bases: TGTGCCAGCAGCTTGACGGCTAGCGGGCCTCAATACGAGCAGTACTTC. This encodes CASSLTASGPQYEQYF.